This passage covers 17 T cell receptor beta chains from one sample sequenced in a study of blood T cells in healthy people across ages. Combining a sample-barcoded 5' primer with a J-beta primer mix, a second PCR ran for roughly 7 to 11 cycles. TCRdb processed the 5' RACE reads anew with MiXCR; each CDR3 protein has one entry. In the table there are about 970,000 distinct CDR3 sequences, roughly 51% of which are singletons. Input material: blood. Receptor source: a woman in her sixties or seventies in good health.

This chain connects TRBV3-1 to TRBJ1-2; D is uncertain. V was pared by 3 bases and J by 10 bases, with 18 bases between. CDR3 length: 14 amino acids. Germline V gives CDR1 LGHDT, CDR2 YNNKEL (reference sequence). CDR3 amino acids: CASSQAHTTGVYTF. The CDR3 region has the DNA TGTGCCAGCAGCCAGGCTCACACGACTGGAGTCTACACCTTC.

This rearrangement joins TRBV6-5 to TRBJ2-1; D possibly matches TRBD1 or TRBD2 (5 bases each). The CDR3 spans 14 residues. Germline V CDR1 and CDR2: MNHEY, SVGAGI. V was pared by 7 bases and J by 10 bases, with 20 bases between. DNA of the CDR3: TGTGCCAGCAACAGTCGGGGCAGAAGCTACGAGCAGTTCTTC. This gives the protein CASNSRGRSYEQFF.

The chain recombines TRBV20-1 with TRBJ1-6; D possibly corresponds to TRBD1 (6 bases). Germline CDR1 DFQATT, CDR2 SNEGSKA (reference sequence). This CDR3 has 15 amino acids. V was trimmed by 5 bases and J by 0 bases, leaving 11 bases between them. The CDR3 DNA reads as TGCAGTGCTTTCACAGGGAGCTCCTATAATTCACCCCTCCACTTT. Translated: CSAFTGSSYNSPLHF.

The genes are TRBV5-1 and TRBJ2-3, with D maybe TRBD2 (5 bases). The length of the CDR3 is 17 residues. Trimming cost V 0 bases and J 0 bases, with 14 bases left between them. Germline-derived CDR1 and CDR2 are SGHRS and YFSETQ. The CDR3 here is CASSLGPAVASTDTQYF. DNA of the CDR3: TGCGCCAGCAGCTTGGGTCCAGCGGTCGCTAGCACAGATACGCAGTATTTT.

This clonotype was seen a few times. The V gene is TRBV20-1, the J gene TRBJ1-5; D is undetermined. CDR1 DFQATT and CDR2 SNEGSKA come from the germline V gene (reference sequence). This CDR3 region has 12 residues. Trimming took 4 bases from V and 4 from J, leaving 8 bases between them. CDR3 sequence: CSATTGNQPQHF. CDR3 coding DNA: TGCAGTGCTACAACGGGAAATCAGCCCCAGCATTTT.

The rearrangement uses TRBV30 and TRBJ2-1; 7 positions agree with TRBD2. The germline gives CDR1 GTSNPN, CDR2 SVGIG (reference sequence). V lost 2 bases, J lost 15 bases, and 7 bases stayed unmatched. The CDR3 sequence is 11 residues long. The CDR3 loop is CAWSIRTSWFF. In DNA, the CDR3 is TGTGCCTGGAGTATCCGGACTAGTTGGTTCTTC.

The chain links TRBV14 to TRBJ2-6, with D possibly matching TRBD1 (6 bases). CDR1 and CDR2 (germline): SGHDN, FVKESK. V lost 2 bases, J lost 1 base, and 9 bases lay in between. There are 16 residues in the CDR3. As DNA, the CDR3 is TGTGCCAGCAGCCAATACAGGGATTCTGGGGCCAACGTCCTGACTTTC. Its protein product is CASSQYRDSGANVLTF.

The V and J genes are TRBV5-1 and TRBJ1-1; no reliable D call. Per the germline V gene, CDR1 is SGHRS and CDR2 is YFSETQ. This CDR3 is built from 12 residues. V dropped 4 bases and J dropped 2 bases, with 6 bases sitting between them. CDR3 bases: TGCGCCAGCAGCGACTATAACACTGAAGCTTTCTTT. Encoded protein: CASSDYNTEAFF.

This chain uses TRBV6-6 with TRBJ2-5, with 10 bases that match TRBD1. CDR1 MNHNY and CDR2 SVGAGI come from the germline V gene (reference sequence). V shed 4 bases, J shed 4 bases, and the junction held 6 bases outside the gene matches. The CDR3 sequence is 15 residues long. CDR3: CASSWDRGGRETQYF. The CDR3 DNA is TGTGCCAGCAGTTGGGACAGGGGAGGAAGAGAGACCCAGTACTTC.

J is TRBJ2-3 and V is TRBV3-1, with 11 bases identical to TRBD2. Trimming at V came to 3 bases and at J to 1 base, leaving 9 bases not matched to a gene. Looked up from germline, CDR1 is LGHDT and CDR2 is YNNKEL (reference sequence). This CDR3 is 18 amino acids long. The CDR3 protein is CASSQRLAGRARTDTQYF. CDR3 DNA sequence: TGTGCCAGCAGCCAGCGACTAGCGGGACGGGCCCGCACAGATACGCAGTATTTT.

The genes are TRBV7-2 and TRBJ1-6, with D unresolved. Deletions cut 1 base from V and 7 bases from J, with 8 bases between. The germline CDR1 and CDR2 sequences are SGHTA and FQGNSA. The CDR3 covers 14 residues. The CDR3 DNA reads as TGTGCCAGCAGCTTAGTACAGACAAATTCACCCCTCCACTTT. Its protein product is CASSLVQTNSPLHF.

This clonotype was picked up a small number of times. This sequence joins TRBV28 and TRBJ2-7; 7 bases fit TRBD1. Losses at the gene ends were 5 bases for V and 1 base for J; bases not matched to a gene: 8. CDR3 length: 15 amino acids. The V gene's germline CDR1 is MDHEN and CDR2 SYDVKM. Here the CDR3 reads CASSATGAPSYEQYF. CDR3 DNA sequence: TGTGCCAGCAGTGCAACAGGGGCCCCGTCCTACGAGCAGTACTTC.

In this sample, this clonotype turned up once. V gene TRBV20-1 combines with J gene TRBJ1-5; the match to TRBD1 covers 7 bases. Germline CDR1 DFQATT, CDR2 SNEGSKA (reference sequence). CDR3 length: 14 residues. V dropped 3 bases and J dropped 5; count of bases not matched to a gene: 7. CDR3 DNA sequence: TGCAGTGCTAGTGGCGACAGGGAAGATCAGCCCCAGCATTTT. As protein: CSASGDREDQPQHF.

This clonotype came up a few times. V is TRBV4-3 and J is TRBJ2-3; TRBD2 is a possible D gene (5 bases). The CDR3 is 16 amino acids. Trimming stripped 0 bases from V and 5 bases from J, with 15 bases between. Germline lookup yields CDR1 LGHNA and CDR2 YSLEER. CDR3 protein: CASSQDGRGSGDTQYF. In DNA, the CDR3 is TGCGCCAGCAGCCAAGATGGCCGAGGGAGTGGAGATACGCAGTATTTT.

The chain has TRBV6-6 and TRBJ1-4, with unresolved D. The CDR3 has 14 amino acids. In germline, CDR1 is MNHNY, CDR2 SVGAGI (reference sequence). V lost 8 bases and J lost 3, with 13 bases in between. The CDR3: CASVDASANEKLFF. In nucleotides, the CDR3 is TGTGCCAGCGTCGACGCGTCGGCTAATGAAAAACTGTTTTTT.

The rearrangement links TRBV5-5 to TRBJ2-7; 9 bases line up with TRBD1. Germline V gene lookup returns CDR1 SGHKS and CDR2 YYEKEE (reference sequence). The CDR3 runs to 15 residues. V lost 4 bases to trimming and J lost 0 bases; unmatched junction nucleotides: 5. The chain's CDR3 is CASSRGTGISYEQYF. The CDR3 bases are TGTGCCAGCAGCCGCGGGACAGGGATCTCCTACGAGCAGTACTTC.

The chain has TRBV21-1 and TRBJ1-5; the D call TRBD1 from the table was never checked on the DNA. TRBV21-1 is a pseudogene segment. The CDR3 totals 16 residues. CDR3 amino acids: CASSKDMDRNNQPQHF. CDR3 nucleotide sequence: TGTGCCAGCAGCAAAGATATGGACAGGAACAATCAGCCCCAGCATTTT.